A selection of T cell receptor beta chains follows, all from one sample in a study of blood T cells in healthy people across ages. TCRdb reprocessed the 5' RACE reads with MiXCR, giving one entry per CDR3 protein. The sample lists 380,000 or so distinct CDR3 sequences, more than 45% seen once, with around 53% in the top ten. Sequencing input: blood. Receptors were obtained from a man in his sixties in good health. CDR3s include the opening cysteine and the closing phenylalanine or tryptophan. Fields, in order: V gene, J gene, clone size, D gene, CDR3 protein, CDR3 DNA. D genes are given only for firm matches. Clone size, where shown, is once, few, many, or a class for clones that have expanded.

>TRBV29-1|TRBJ2-5|few|NA
CSLLGSDGSTQYF
TGCAGCCTTCTGGGCAGTGACGGGTCGACCCAGTACTTC
>TRBV2|TRBJ2-1|NA|TRBD1
CASSMGQARHNEQFF
TGTGCCAGCAGCATGGGACAGGCAAGACACAATGAGCAGTTCTTC
>TRBV7-2|TRBJ2-7|few|NA
CASSLGAAGGYEQYF
TGTGCCAGCAGCTTAGGAGCTGCCGGGGGCTACGAGCAGTACTTC
>TRBV9|TRBJ2-1|NA|TRBD2
CASSARSGTYNEQFF
TGTGCCAGCAGCGCTCGTAGCGGGACCTACAATGAGCAGTTCTTC
>TRBV27|TRBJ2-3|few|TRBD2
CASSFRSVGGGSTDTQYF
TGTGCCAGCAGTTTTCGTTCGGTGGGCGGGGGAAGCACAGATACGCAGTATTTT
>TRBV7-2|TRBJ2-7|NA|TRBD2
CASSLPGLAGGTEQYF
TGTGCCAGCAGCTTACCGGGACTAGCGGGGGGGACCGAGCAGTACTTC
>TRBV5-1|TRBJ1-2|few|NA
CASSLEVGRFDGYTF
TGCGCCAGCAGCTTGGAAGTTGGGCGGTTCGATGGCTACACCTTC
>TRBV20-1|TRBJ2-1|NA|TRBD2
CSARAATSGPYNEQFF
TGCAGTGCTAGAGCGGCGACTAGCGGACCCTACAATGAGCAGTTCTTC
>TRBV7-9|TRBJ2-7|NA|NA
CASSLDWAYEQYF
TGTGCCAGCAGCTTGGACTGGGCCTACGAGCAGTACTTC
>TRBV7-3|TRBJ2-1|few|TRBD2
CASSFQSSGSGEQFF
TGTGCCAGCAGCTTTCAGTCTAGCGGGTCAGGTGAGCAGTTCTTC
>TRBV18|TRBJ1-5|few|TRBD1
CASSQGQGNQPQHF
TGTGCCAGCTCACAGGGACAGGGAAATCAGCCCCAGCATTTT
>TRBV5-1|TRBJ2-3|NA|NA
CASSSGVARDTQYF
TGCGCCAGCAGCTCTGGTGTAGCGAGGGATACGCAGTATTTT
>TRBV28|TRBJ2-5|NA|NA
CASAPRVPNEQYF
TGTGCCAGCGCCCCAAGGGTACCTAATGAGCAGTACTTC
>TRBV11-2|TRBJ2-7|NA|NA
CASSLDLDRQGSYEQYF
TGTGCCAGCAGCTTAGATCTCGACAGGCAAGGTTCCTACGAGCAGTACTTC
>TRBV20-1|TRBJ2-3|NA|TRBD2
CSAPSGGASDTQYF
TGCAGTGCTCCAAGCGGGGGGGCATCAGATACGCAGTATTTT
>TRBV20-1|TRBJ2-5|NA|NA
CSARTVRTYQGTQYF
TGCAGTGCTAGGACCGTTAGGACTTACCAAGGGACCCAGTACTTC
>TRBV5-1|TRBJ2-3|NA|NA
CASSFVGPASTDTQYF
TGCGCCAGCAGCTTCGTGGGGCCCGCTAGCACAGATACGCAGTATTTT
>TRBV4-1|TRBJ2-7|NA|TRBD2
CASSQTLAGGLFAYEQYF
TGCGCCAGCAGCCAAACCCTAGCGGGAGGACTATTTGCCTACGAGCAGTACTTC
>TRBV4-2|TRBJ2-5|NA|TRBD2
CASRGGVPSETQYF
TGTGCCAGCAGGGGGGGGGTCCCCTCAGAGACCCAGTACTTC
>TRBV20-1|TRBJ2-7|few|NA
CSAEGQLYEQYF
TGCAGTGCGGAAGGACAGCTCTACGAGCAGTACTTC
>TRBV20-1|TRBJ2-1|NA|TRBD2
CSASPLAGESNNEQFF
TGCAGTGCTAGCCCCCTAGCGGGAGAAAGTAACAATGAGCAGTTCTTC
>TRBV5-1|TRBJ2-5|NA|TRBD2
CASSLLASGGQETQYF
TGCGCCAGCAGCTTGTTGGCTAGCGGGGGGCAAGAGACCCAGTACTTC
>TRBV11-2|TRBJ2-3|few|NA
CASSLVIRGRTDTQYF
TGTGCCAGCAGCTTAGTGATCCGGGGACGCACAGATACGCAGTATTTT
>TRBV6-4|TRBJ2-3|NA|TRBD2
CASSASGGRDTRYF
TGTGCCAGCAGCGCTAGCGGGGGGCGAGATACGCGGTATTTT
>TRBV3-1|TRBJ2-1|NA|NA
CASSLRVGGLNEQFF
TGTGCCAGCAGCCTAAGGGTAGGGGGACTTAATGAGCAGTTCTTC
>TRBV20-1|TRBJ2-4|few|NA
CSARDFAGLDIQYF
TGCAGTGCTAGAGATTTTGCAGGGCTGGACATTCAGTACTTC
>TRBV21-1|TRBJ2-7|NA|NA
CASSKGETGISYEQYF
TGTGCCAGCAGTAAAGGCGAGACAGGGATCTCCTACGAGCAGTACTTC
>TRBV3-1|TRBJ2-1|NA|TRBD2
CASSQEFGTSGRDEQFF
TGTGCCAGCAGCCAAGAGTTTGGGACTAGCGGGAGGGATGAGCAGTTCTTC
>TRBV6-2/TRBV6-3|TRBJ2-5|NA|NA
CTSSYGTPYNEQYF
TGTACCAGCAGTTACGGGACGCCCTACAATGAGCAGTACTTC
>TRBV27|TRBJ1-2|NA|NA
CASSLSSGVGYTF
TGTGCCAGCAGTTTATCCTCAGGGGTGGGCTACACCTTC
>TRBV10-3|TRBJ2-5|few|NA
CAISNRQPQETQYF
TGTGCCATCAGCAACCGACAGCCCCAAGAGACCCAGTACTTC
>TRBV7-2|TRBJ2-7|NA|TRBD2
CASSGTSGAYEQYF
TGTGCCAGCAGCGGGACTAGCGGAGCCTACGAGCAGTACTTC
>TRBV7-2|TRBJ2-7|NA|NA
CASRAGKDLGEQYF
TGTGCCAGCAGGGCAGGGAAGGATTTGGGTGAGCAGTACTTC
>TRBV5-1|TRBJ2-7|NA|TRBD1
CASSPAGGIYEQYF
TGCGCCAGCAGTCCGGCAGGGGGTATCTACGAGCAGTACTTC
>TRBV7-8|TRBJ2-1|NA|NA
CASSLNKRGPQFF
TGTGCCAGCAGCTTAAATAAGAGGGGACCGCAGTTCTTC
>TRBV7-2|TRBJ1-2|few|NA
CASSLTETSSGGYTF
TGTGCCAGCAGTCTGACGGAGACTTCCTCCGGTGGCTACACCTTC
>TRBV6-1|TRBJ2-1|NA|TRBD1
CASSNRGNEQFF
TGTGCCAGCAGTAACAGGGGAAATGAGCAGTTCTTC
>TRBV6-6|TRBJ1-2|few|NA
CASSYNRQDYGYTF
TGTGCCAGCAGTTATAATCGACAGGACTATGGCTACACCTTC
>TRBV6-5|TRBJ2-3|NA|NA
CASRRNLPSTDTQYF
TGTGCCAGCCGACGGAACCTCCCGTCCACAGATACGCAGTATTTT
>TRBV10-3|TRBJ1-1|NA|NA
CAISGGGGTEAFF
TGTGCCATCTCGGGTGGGGGGGGCACTGAAGCTTTCTTT
>TRBV5-1|TRBJ2-1|NA|NA
CASSLDVLSLNEQFF
TGCGCCAGCAGCTTGGATGTGCTCTCACTCAATGAGCAGTTCTTC
>TRBV20-1|TRBJ2-3|NA|TRBD2
CSAGTSGGVTTDTQYF
TGCAGTGCCGGGACTAGCGGGGGGGTAACCACAGATACGCAGTATTTT
>TRBV20-1|TRBJ2-1|many|NA
CSASDRSRLARGEQFF
TGCAGTGCTAGTGACAGGTCCCGTCTCGCTAGGGGTGAGCAGTTCTTC
>TRBV6-5|TRBJ1-2|NA|NA
CASSYSPSSYYGYTF
TGTGCCAGCAGTTACTCGCCCTCCTCTTACTATGGCTACACCTTC
>TRBV4-1|TRBJ2-5|NA|TRBD2
CASSQAGGRAKQYF
TGCGCCAGCAGCCAAGCGGGAGGGAGAGCTAAGCAGTACTTC
>TRBV18|TRBJ2-3|NA|TRBD2
CASSRSGIVSDTQYF
TGTGCCAGCTCCCGGAGCGGGATAGTCTCAGATACGCAGTATTTT
>TRBV7-9|TRBJ2-5|NA|NA
CASSPLSAGFGEQYF
TGTGCCAGCAGCCCATTGTCAGCCGGCTTTGGAGAGCAGTACTTC
>TRBV6-5|TRBJ2-5|NA|NA
CASSRRSQETQYF
TGTGCCAGCAGTCGACGGAGCCAAGAGACCCAGTACTTC
>TRBV12-3/TRBV12-4|TRBJ2-1|few|NA
CASRRDHLGNEQFF
TGTGCCAGCAGGAGGGACCATCTCGGGAATGAGCAGTTCTTC
>TRBV29-1|TRBJ2-7|NA|NA
CSVEKQSLKNPGQIMYEQYF
TGCAGCGTTGAAAAACAGAGCCTCAAAAACCCGGGACAAATAATGTACGAGCAGTACTTC
>TRBV20-1|TRBJ2-7|few|NA
CSPGHYEQYF
TGCAGTCCCGGGCACTACGAGCAGTACTTC
>TRBV7-2|TRBJ1-2|NA|NA
CASSPRRLYGHTF
TGTGCCAGCAGCCCGAGGCGGTTATATGGCCACACCTTC
>TRBV4-2|TRBJ2-1|NA|NA
CASSQGGPTNPYNEQFF
TGTGCCAGCAGCCAGGGTGGACCGACTAACCCCTACAATGAGCAGTTCTTC
>TRBV29-1|TRBJ2-1|many|NA
CSVGARGQFF
TGCAGCGTTGGGGCCCGTGGGCAGTTCTTC